The T cell receptor (beta chain) under discussion was sequenced for a study of shared clonotypes between healthy human individuals. Points from the study as a whole: Sample collection involved blood only; tissue repertoires are likely different. It was the few donors that limited the genetic and exposure-history diversity represented.

An even split of each subset's genomic DNA across several immunoSEQ plates was performed. The data were produced by immunoSEQ multiplex PCR, yet TCRdb's version contains in-frame clones alone and is incomplete. Of about 2 million clones in the sample, roughly 94% were seen once. With 6 bases clipped from V and 7 bases from J, the junction kept 16 bases outside the gene matches. This CDR3 has 16 amino acids. Germline assignment: CDR1 MDHEN and CDR2 SYDVKM. In the case of this clone: Its antigen remains unidentified.

CD45RA+ naive and CD45RA-negative memory subsets were separated from CD4+ cells. Sequencing was carried out using naive CD4+ T cells sorted from blood. Documented subset: CD45RA+ positively selected. The V gene is TRBV28, the J gene TRBJ2-7, with 9 bases matching TRBD1. The TCR sequence derives from a man aged 18 to 30 in good health. The CDR3: CASSPYPRDRAREQYF. In DNA, the CDR3 is TGTGCCAGCAGCCCCTACCCCCGGGACAGGGCAAGAGAGCAGTACTTC.